Each of the 26 T cell receptor beta chains below was sequenced from the same sample in a study of somatic mutations in cytotoxic T cells in rheumatoid arthritis. Libraries were prepared by immunoSEQ multiplex PCR; TCRdb keeps only in-frame clonotypes and omits some of them. In the table there are 9,000 or so clones, roughly three quarters of which are singletons. Sequencing used CD8+ T cells sorted from blood. Every receptor here comes from an adult with rheumatoid arthritis.

This clone was detected once. The chain employs TRBV28 and TRBJ2-7, with TRBD2 matching 8 bases. J gave up 0 bases and V 9 bases, and 10 bases lay outside the gene matches. CDR1 MDHEN and CDR2 SYDVKM come from the germline V gene. The CDR3 runs to 15 residues. The CDR3: CARWGRLASSYEQYF. The DNA of the CDR3 is TGTGCCAGGTGGGGAAGACTAGCGAGCTCCTACGAGCAGTACTTC.

The chain recombines TRBV7-6 with TRBJ2-5, with 13 bases fitting TRBD2. With 1 base clipped from V and 4 bases from J, the junction kept 3 bases outside the gene matches. The CDR3 totals 16 residues. Germline V gives CDR1 SGHVS, CDR2 FNYEAQ. CDR3: CASSLGGLAGAETQYF. Here the CDR3 DNA reads TGTGCCAGCAGCTTAGGCGGACTAGCGGGAGCAGAGACCCAGTACTTC.

J is TRBJ2-2 and V is TRBV5-4; D perhaps matches TRBD2 (6 bases). This CDR3 is built from 15 residues. Germline values: CDR1 SGHNT, CDR2 YYREEE (reference sequence). V was cut by 3 bases and J by 4 bases, with 13 bases left in between. The CDR3 protein is CASSSSGTATGELFF. In DNA form, the CDR3 reads TGTGCCAGCAGCTCTTCCGGGACTGCCACCGGGGAGCTGTTTTTT.

The chain employs TRBV11-1 and TRBJ2-5, with 9 bases matching TRBD1. The CDR3 has 15 amino acids. Unmatched junction bases numbered 9, after V lost 5 bases and J lost 5 bases. From germline, CDR1 is SGHAT and CDR2 FQDESV (reference sequence). CDR3 coding DNA: TGTGCCAGCAGCCCCCGGGACAGGGTAGTGGAGACCCAGTACTTC. Residues: CASSPRDRVVETQYF.

The chain links TRBV5-1 to TRBJ1-1; D possibly corresponds to TRBD1 (5 bases). V was cut by 4 bases and J by 5 bases, with 18 bases left in between. The CDR3 extends over 15 amino acids. From germline, CDR1 is SGHRS and CDR2 YFSETQ. CDR3 in amino acids: CASSLERGSGTEAFF. The CDR3 DNA follows: TGCGCCAGCAGCCTGGAGCGGGGGTCCGGGACTGAAGCTTTCTTT.

The V call is TRBV29-1, the J call TRBJ1-2, with D possibly being TRBD1 (6 bases). The CDR3 has 14 residues. Germline V gives CDR1 SQVTM, CDR2 ANQGSEA. V was trimmed by 8 bases and J by 4 bases, leaving 20 bases between them. The CDR3 loop is CSFGGGGLGYGYTF. CDR3 coding DNA: TGCAGCTTCGGGGGAGGGGGGTTGGGCTATGGCTACACCTTC. Drawing the rest from reference TRBV29-1 and TRBJ1-2, the complete variable domain is SAVISQKPSRDICQRGTSLTIQCQVDSQVTMMFWYRQQPGQSLTLIATANQGSEATYESGFVIDKFPISRPNLTFSTLTVSNMSPEDSSIYLCSFGGGGLGYGYTFGSGTRLTVV.

The V call is TRBV6-7, the J call TRBJ2-5; 11 positions match TRBD2. TRBV6-7 is annotated as an ORF whose role is uncertain. Losses at the gene ends were 0 bases for V and 3 bases for J; bases not matched to a gene: 9. The CDR3 has 18 residues. CDR3 sequence reads: CASSYSTLAGGTEETQYF. CDR3 nucleotides: TGTGCCAGCAGTTACTCTACCTTAGCGGGAGGGACAGAAGAGACCCAGTACTTC.

Here the CDR3 reads CASSVVPSGLSVYEQYV. The CDR3 DNA is TGTGCCAGCAGCGTAGTCCCCTCGGGACTTTCCGTCTACGAGCAGTACGTC. The chain carries TRBV9 and TRBJ2-7, with a tentative D call TRBD2 (6 bases). The V gene's germline CDR1 is SGDLS and CDR2 YYNGEE. CDR3 length: 17 residues. Trimming took off 0 bases at V and 3 bases at J, with 19 bases between the two ends.

J is TRBJ2-3 and V is TRBV9; no definite D call. The CDR3 spans 16 residues. The V gene lost 0 bases and the J gene lost 1 base, with 12 bases spanning the gap. From germline, CDR1 is SGDLS and CDR2 YYNGEE. The CDR3 loop reads CASSVGFGSRTDTQYF. The DNA for the CDR3 is TGTGCCAGCAGCGTAGGCTTTGGTAGCCGCACAGATACGCAGTATTTT.

The chain carries TRBV7-3 and TRBJ2-3; D might be TRBD1 or TRBD2, each matching 5 bases. Germline V lookup: CDR1 SGHTA, CDR2 FQGTGA. V was pared by 5 bases and J by 3 bases, with 9 bases between. CDR3 length equals 13 residues. The CDR3 DNA follows: TGTGCCAGCAGCCGGGACGGAACAGATACGCAGTATTTT. Translation gives CASSRDGTDTQYF. The whole variable domain, filled in from reference TRBV7-3 and TRBJ2-3, reads GAGVSQTPSNKVTEKGKYVELRCDPISGHTALYWYRQSLGQGPEFLIYFQGTGAADDSGLPNDRFFAVRPEGSVSTLKIQRTERGDSAVYLCASSRDGTDTQYFGPGTRLTVL.

This chain connects TRBV5-6 to TRBJ1-2; no clear D gene. Trimming took off 1 base at V and 8 bases at J, with 15 bases between the two ends. The CDR3 runs to 14 residues. Germline-derived CDR1 and CDR2 are SGHDT and YYEEEE. The CDR3 DNA reads as TGTGCCAGCAGCTTGACGGGAGGTCTGTTGGGCTACACCTTC. This encodes CASSLTGGLLGYTF.

The rearrangement joins TRBV7-7 to TRBJ1-5; a possible D gene is TRBD1 (5 bases). The CDR3 is 14 residues long. CDR1 is SSHAT and CDR2 is FNYEAQ in the germline V gene (reference sequence). V lost 1 base and J lost 7, with 11 bases in between. The CDR3 region is CASSLGGEKQPQHF. Written as DNA, the CDR3 is TGTGCCAGCAGCTTAGGAGGGGAAAAGCAGCCCCAGCATTTT.

This clone showed up just a few times. The chain employs TRBV6-1 and TRBJ1-5; D is perhaps TRBD1 (5 bases). The germline V gene has CDR1 MNHNS and CDR2 SASEGT. Trimming cost V 5 bases and J 6 bases, with 17 bases left between them. The CDR3 loop spans 15 amino acids. The CDR3 nucleotides are TGTGCCAGCAGTAAAGATGGGGCGGGGGGTCAGCCCCAGCATTTT. This codes for CASSKDGAGGQPQHF.

This clone was seen once. The rearrangement links TRBV6-5 to TRBJ1-5; D perhaps matches TRBD1 (6 bases). This CDR3 has 15 amino acids. Germline CDR1 and CDR2: MNHEY and SVGAGI. Trimming shortened V by 0 bases and J by 2 bases, and 8 bases separated the two germline ends. The DNA of the CDR3 is TGTGCCAGCAGTTACTCAGGGGGGGGCAATCAGCCCCAGCATTTT. It yields the protein CASSYSGGGNQPQHF.

This clone turned up a few times. This chain uses TRBV7-3 with TRBJ2-1; D perhaps matches TRBD1 (5 bases). The germline V gene has CDR1 SGHTA and CDR2 FQGTGA. Trimming cost V 5 bases and J 3 bases, with 8 bases left between them. CDR3 length: 13 residues. The CDR3, as DNA: TGTGCCAGCAGCCAAGACAGCTACAATGAGCAGTTCTTC. This codes for CASSQDSYNEQFF.

The chain couples TRBV28 to TRBJ2-7; 7 nucleotides match TRBD2. Unmatched junction bases numbered 20, after V lost 6 bases and J lost 9 bases. The CDR3 runs to 16 residues. Germline V CDR1 and CDR2: MDHEN, SYDVKM. CDR3 sequence: CASSALTLAFSGVQYF. The DNA of the CDR3 is TGTGCCAGCAGCGCACTCACACTAGCGTTCAGCGGGGTGCAGTACTTC.

This rearrangement joins TRBV9 to TRBJ2-2, with D perhaps TRBD1 or TRBD2 (5 bases each). Trimming shortened V by 2 bases and J by 5 bases, and 13 bases separated the two germline ends. CDR3 size: 15 residues. Germline V gene lookup returns CDR1 SGDLS and CDR2 YYNGEE. CDR3 protein: CASSVWDESTGELFF. The CDR3 DNA reads TGTGCCAGCAGCGTGTGGGACGAAAGTACCGGGGAGCTGTTTTTT.

V gene TRBV19 combines with J gene TRBJ1-1, with a possible D match to TRBD1 (5 bases). This CDR3 has 13 residues. The V gene lost 3 bases and the J gene lost 5 bases, with 10 bases spanning the gap. Germline V gene lookup returns CDR1 LNHDA and CDR2 SQIVND (reference sequence). CDR3 in amino acids: CASSIGGSTEAFF. As DNA, the CDR3 is TGTGCCAGTAGTATTGGGGGAAGTACTGAAGCTTTCTTT.

This clone was observed a single time. The rearrangement links TRBV15 to TRBJ1-4, with a possible D match to TRBD1 (5 bases). The CDR3 totals 16 residues. Germline V gives CDR1 LNHNV, CDR2 YYDKDF (reference sequence). Deletions cut 0 bases from V and 10 bases from J, with 18 bases between. The CDR3 DNA sequence: TGTGCCACCAGCAGAGATACGGGACTTCAGACTGTAAAACTGTTTTTT. Translated, it gives CATSRDTGLQTVKLFF.

The chain is built from TRBV19 and TRBJ2-7; D is uncertain. CDR3 length: 15 residues. Germline V CDR1 and CDR2: LNHDA, SQIVND (reference sequence). V gave up 5 bases and J gave up 1 base, with 15 bases separating them. The CDR3 reads CASSDTGLSSYEQYF. The DNA for the CDR3 is TGTGCCAGTAGTGATACGGGCCTGTCATCCTACGAGCAGTACTTC.

This chain connects TRBV28 to TRBJ2-3, with D hard to call. Deletions cut 2 bases from V and 0 bases from J, with 12 bases between. The germline V gene has CDR1 MDHEN and CDR2 SYDVKM. CDR3 length equals 16 residues. The CDR3 here is CASSLRQATSTDTQYF. CDR3 DNA sequence: TGTGCCAGCAGTTTAAGGCAGGCAACTAGCACAGATACGCAGTATTTT.

CDR3 DNA: TGCGCCAGCCCATTCAGGAGCTCCTACGAGCAGTACGTC. Its protein is CASPFRSSYEQYV. This chain connects TRBV10-1 to TRBJ2-7, with D uncertain. The CDR3 is made up of 13 amino acids. CDR1 is WNHNN, CDR2 SYGVQD, per germline (reference sequence). The V end was cut by 8 bases, the J end by 0 bases, with 11 bases between.

The chain is built from TRBV28 and TRBJ1-3, with no clear D. The germline V and J ends were trimmed by 2 bases and 0 bases, with 8 bases remaining between them. CDR1 and CDR2 from the germline V gene are MDHEN and SYDVKM. The CDR3 is made up of 15 amino acids. CDR3 in amino acids: CASSLGWASGNTIYF. Written as DNA, the CDR3 is TGTGCCAGCAGTTTAGGTTGGGCCTCTGGAAACACCATATATTTT. The complete variable domain, with remaining parts taken from reference TRBV28 and TRBJ1-3, reads DVKVTQSSRYLVKRTGEKVFLECVQDMDHENMFWYRQDPGLGLRLIYFSYDVKMKEKGDIPEGYSVSREKKERFSLILESASTNQTSMYLCASSLGWASGNTIYFGEGSWLTVV.

The V call is TRBV27, the J call TRBJ2-2; 7 bases agree with TRBD1. Germline V CDR1 and CDR2: MNHEY, SMNVEV (reference sequence). V lost 6 bases to trimming and J lost 3 bases; unmatched junction nucleotides: 4. CDR3 length: 14 residues. The CDR3 reads CASRGQYYTGELFF. The DNA for the CDR3 is TGTGCCAGCAGGGGACAGTACTACACCGGGGAGCTGTTTTTT.

The chain is built from TRBV5-1 and TRBJ1-1; unclear D gene. This CDR3 region has 14 residues. Germline V gives CDR1 SGHRS, CDR2 YFSETQ. V lost 2 bases, J lost 5 bases, and 13 bases lay in between. The CDR3: CASSFGISGTEAFF. The CDR3 DNA reads TGCGCCAGCAGCTTCGGGATAAGTGGGACTGAAGCTTTCTTT.

V is TRBV5-6 and J is TRBJ1-5, with D perhaps TRBD1 (5 bases). Per germline, CDR1 SGHDT and CDR2 YYEEEE. The CDR3 totals 14 residues. Trimming left V 4 bases short and J 3 bases short, with 11 bases between. CDR3 in amino acids: CASSLGAVNQPQHF. CDR3 in DNA: TGTGCCAGCAGCCTAGGGGCCGTCAATCAGCCCCAGCATTTT.